One sample yielded the 30 T cell receptor beta chains listed below, sequenced in a study of T cells in Graves' hyperthyroidism and ophthalmopathy (dated by TCRdb to between 2018 and 2020). Libraries were built with multiplex PCR. Instrument used: Illumina HiSeq 2000. Amplification of TCR beta CDR3 regions was carried out from RNA transcripts. The first round of RT-PCR for the TCR CDR3 was performed with the HTBI primer set and the Qiagen OneStep RT-PCR kit. TCRdb applied fastp at Q25 and MiXCR to the public reads, then kept only in-frame beta chains. Rows are combined by CDR3 protein, so each entry shows the most common genes and DNA. Counted in this sample were about 360,000 distinct CDR3 sequences; roughly an eighth of them appeared once. The top ten constitute roughly 9.2% of the sample. Sequencing was performed on blood. Receptors were obtained from a woman between 18 and 29 years old with Graves' hyperthyroidism.

This clonotype was seen a few times. The CDR3 sequence: CAISDSEGRYTEAFF. The CDR3 DNA reads TGTGCCATCAGTGATTCAGAGGGCAGATACACTGAAGCTTTCTTT. J is TRBJ1-1 and V is TRBV10-3; no reliable D call. This CDR3 region has 15 residues. Germline loops: CDR1 ENHRY, CDR2 SYGVKD. V shed 3 bases and J shed 3 bases, with 14 bases lying between them.

The chain joins TRBV18 to TRBJ1-2, with 11 bases identical to TRBD1. Germline CDR1 and CDR2: KGHSH and LQKENI. The CDR3 runs 14 residues. V lost 3 bases and J lost 5; bases outside the gene matches: 2. The CDR3 coding sequence is TGTGCCAGCTCACCGGACAGGGGGCTGTATGGCTACACCTTC. Residues: CASSPDRGLYGYTF.

The genes are TRBV7-2 and TRBJ2-1; 14 nucleotides match TRBD2. From germline, CDR1 is SGHTA and CDR2 FQGNSA. CDR3 length equals 17 residues. J gave up 6 bases and V 3 bases, and 7 bases lay outside the gene matches. The CDR3 sequence: CASSFAPGLAGVNEQFF. DNA for the CDR3: TGTGCCAGCAGCTTCGCCCCGGGACTAGCGGGGGTCAATGAGCAGTTCTTC. The full variable domain, rest sourced from reference TRBV7-2 and TRBJ2-1, is GAGVSQSPSNKVTEKGKDVELRCDPISGHTALYWYRQSLGQGLEFLIYFQGNSAPDKSGLPSDRFSAERTGGSVSTLTIQRTQQEDSAVYLCASSFAPGLAGVNEQFFGPGTRLTVL.

This clonotype was seen a handful of times. A clone one base away is much larger, so this may be a read error. V gene TRBV7-2 combines with J gene TRBJ2-2; a weak D match, TRBD2 (5 bases). The CDR3 covers 12 residues. Germline CDR1 reads SGHTA; CDR2 reads FQGNSA. CDR3 nucleotides: TGTGCCAGCAGCTTAGTCCCCGGGGAGCTGCTTTTT. Its translation: CASSLVPGELLF. The complete variable domain, with remaining parts taken from reference TRBV7-2 and TRBJ2-2, reads GAGVSQSPSNKVTEKGKDVELRCDPISGHTALYWYRQSLGQGLEFLIYFQGNSAPDKSGLPSDRFSAERTGGSVSTLTIQRTQQEDSAVYLCASSLVPGELLFGEGSRLTVL.

This clonotype was observed many times. The chain links TRBV28 to TRBJ2-7, with 10 positions matching TRBD2. Germline-derived CDR1 and CDR2 are MDHEN and SYDVKM. This CDR3 is 13 amino acids long. The J segment lost 6 bases and the V segment lost 7 bases, leaving 6 bases of the junction unmatched. CDR3 DNA sequence: TGTGCCAGCACTCTAACTAGCGGGGTCGAGCAGTACTTC. It is translated as CASTLTSGVEQYF.

This clonotype was seen repeatedly, ten times or more. The chain carries TRBV2 and TRBJ2-7, with D possibly matching TRBD2 (6 bases). CDR3 length: 13 residues. Germline values: CDR1 SNHLY, CDR2 FYNNEI. Trimming removed 4 bases from V and 2 bases from J, with 9 bases in between. The CDR3: CASSVAAAYEQYF. The CDR3 bases are TGTGCCAGCAGTGTAGCGGCGGCCTACGAGCAGTACTTC. Using reference TRBV2 and TRBJ2-7 for the parts outside the CDR3, the full variable domain is EPEVTQTPSHQVTQMGQEVILRCVPISNHLYFYWYRQILGQKVEFLVSFYNNEISEKSEIFDDQFSVERPDGSNFTLKIRSTKLEDSAMYFCASSVAAAYEQYFGPGTRLTVT.

Ten or more counts support this clonotype. The V call is TRBV28, the J call TRBJ1-5; unclear D gene. Trimming removed 6 bases at V and 0 bases at J, with 6 bases between. The CDR3 totals 13 residues. Germline V gene data show CDR1 as MDHEN and CDR2 as SYDVKM. This CDR3 reads CASSLYSNQPQHF. The CDR3 coding sequence is TGTGCCAGCAGCCTATATAGCAATCAGCCCCAGCATTTT.

In its sample, this clonotype was seen many times. The CDR3 here is CASSIHTQETQYF. In DNA form, the CDR3 reads TGTGCCAGCTCTATCCATACCCAAGAGACCCAGTACTTC. This chain links TRBV28 with TRBJ2-5; D remains ambiguous. The CDR3 loop spans 13 amino acids. The ends were cut back, 8 bases at V and 1 base at J, with 11 bases in the middle. Germline V lookup: CDR1 MDHEN, CDR2 SYDVKM.

About this clonotype itself: A read error may explain this, as a much larger clone is one base away. This sequence joins TRBV2 and TRBJ2-1, with D tentatively TRBD1 or TRBD2 (6 bases each). CDR3 length: 15 residues. Germline assignment: CDR1 SNHLY and CDR2 FYNNEI. The CDR3 sequence is CASSAIGGKNNGQFF. The DNA for the CDR3 is TGTGCCAGCAGCGCGATAGGGGGGAAAAACAATGGGCAGTTCTTC.

This clonotype was seen more than once but under ten times. The chain is built from TRBV27 and TRBJ1-1; D unresolved. The CDR3 has 13 residues. Per the germline V gene, CDR1 is MNHEY and CDR2 is SMNVEV (reference sequence). V was cut by 5 bases and J by 10 bases, with 17 bases left in between. DNA for the CDR3: TGTGCCAGCAGTCCTGGGCCCATTTCAAGAGCTTTCTTT. It is translated as CASSPGPISRAFF.

There are many counts of this clonotype. The chain employs TRBV20-1 and TRBJ2-3; 10 nucleotides line up with TRBD2. The CDR3 loop spans 18 amino acids. Unmatched junction bases numbered 16, after V lost 6 bases and J lost 1 base. The germline gives CDR1 DFQATT, CDR2 SNEGSKA (reference sequence). The CDR3 protein is CSAPVASGGAIGTDTQYF. Written as DNA, the CDR3 is TGCAGTGCACCCGTCGCCAGCGGGGGGGCGATCGGCACAGATACGCAGTATTTT.

This clonotype was picked up many times. The chain links TRBV3-1 to TRBJ2-6; TRBD1 might be the D (5 bases). Trimming stripped 1 base from V and 4 bases from J, with 14 bases between. Germline-derived CDR1 and CDR2 are LGHDT and YNNKEL (reference sequence). The length of the CDR3 is 17 residues. In nucleotides, the CDR3 is TGTGCCAGCAGCCAAGGGGGCGCGCTATACGGGGCCAACGTCCTGACTTTC. Protein product: CASSQGGALYGANVLTF. The whole variable domain, remainder taken from reference TRBV3-1 and TRBJ2-6, is DTAVSQTPKYLVTQMGNDKSIKCEQNLGHDTMYWYKQDSKKFLKIMFSYNNKELIINETVPNRFSPKSPDKAHLNLHINSLELGDSAVYFCASSQGGALYGANVLTFGAGSRLTVL.

In this sample, this clonotype turned up many times. The chain uses TRBV12-3 or TRBV12-4 and TRBJ1-5; the match to TRBD1 covers 9 bases. Unmatched junction bases numbered 4, after V lost 3 bases and J lost 4 bases. The CDR3 has 15 residues. DNA for the CDR3: TGTGCCAGCAGTTTTTCCGGGACAGGGAATCAGCCCCAGCATTTT. It yields the protein CASSFSGTGNQPQHF.

This clonotype has ten or more counts. The chain employs TRBV30 and TRBJ2-1; D assignment may be TRBD1 or TRBD2 (5 bases each). In germline, CDR1 is GTSNPN, CDR2 SVGIG (reference sequence). There are 13 residues in the CDR3. Trimming stripped 6 bases from V and 2 bases from J, with 11 bases between. The CDR3 DNA reads TGTGCCTGTGGTCGGGACCCCTACAATGAGCAGTTCTTC. The encoded protein is CACGRDPYNEQFF.

There are a few counts of this clonotype. The V call is TRBV20-1, the J call TRBJ2-7, with no clear D. The length of the CDR3 is 13 residues. The germline V gene has CDR1 DFQATT and CDR2 SNEGSKA (reference sequence). Trimming shortened V by 0 bases and J by 4 bases, and 10 bases separated the two germline ends. As DNA, the CDR3 is TGCAGTGCTAGAGATCAACAAAATTACGAGCAGTACTTC. Translation gives CSARDQQNYEQYF.

The chain carries TRBV11-2 and TRBJ2-1; D possibly corresponds to TRBD2 (5 bases). CDR3 length: 14 amino acids. V dropped 6 bases and J dropped 6 bases, with 15 bases sitting between them. CDR1 is SGHAT and CDR2 is FQNNGV in the germline V gene. The CDR3 region has the DNA TGTGCCAGCAGTATAGGTCGCGCGGGCAATGAGCAGTTCTTC. Protein product: CASSIGRAGNEQFF.

A few counts support this clonotype. This chain connects TRBV5-6 to TRBJ1-2; 9 bases match TRBD1. Germline V gene data show CDR1 as SGHDT and CDR2 as YYEEEE. V was pared by 3 bases and J by 4 bases, with 7 bases of the junction left unmatched. The CDR3 is made up of 15 amino acids. CDR3 protein: CASSSGDREIYGYTF. CDR3 in DNA: TGTGCCAGCAGCTCGGGGGACAGGGAGATCTATGGCTACACCTTC.

This clonotype was recorded at least ten times. The genes are TRBV6-2 or TRBV6-3 and TRBJ1-6; the D gene is possibly TRBD1 (5 bases). Trimming removed 5 bases at V and 7 bases at J, with 18 bases between. There are 16 residues in the CDR3. CDR1 MNHEY and CDR2 SVGEGT come from the germline V gene. The CDR3 coding sequence is TGTGCCAGCAGTAGGGACCCTCACAGCCGGAATTCACCCCTCCACTTT. This encodes CASSRDPHSRNSPLHF.

This clonotype was recorded many times. The chain recombines TRBV20-1 with TRBJ1-1, with 8 bases identical to TRBD1. Germline lookup yields CDR1 DFQATT and CDR2 SNEGSKA (reference sequence). The CDR3 length is 14 residues. V was clipped by 3 bases and J by 1 base; unmatched bases: 4. CDR3 DNA: TGCAGTGCTAGGGGACAGGCGCCGAACACTGAAGCTTTCTTT. It specifies CSARGQAPNTEAFF.

In its sample, this clonotype was seen many times. The V and J genes are TRBV28 and TRBJ1-2, with D unresolved. The germline V gene has CDR1 MDHEN and CDR2 SYDVKM. V lost 0 bases to trimming and J lost 8 bases, with 7 bases between them. CDR3 length: 12 residues. The CDR3 DNA follows: TGTGCCAGCAGTTTATGGGGTGGCGGCTACACCTTC. Protein product: CASSLWGGGYTF.

This clonotype was seen many times. The chain employs TRBV18 and TRBJ2-7; 8 nucleotides line up with TRBD1. The trim removed 4 bases at V and 6 bases at J, leaving 11 bases unmatched. This CDR3 is 15 amino acids long. Germline V lookup: CDR1 KGHSH, CDR2 LQKENI. The CDR3 DNA reads as TGTGCCAGCTCACTTTCCGGGACAGGTATCCTCGAGCAGTACTTC. It encodes CASSLSGTGILEQYF.

CDR3 in amino acids: CASSYPGLAGGNGQYF. The CDR3 nucleotides are TGTGCCAGCAGTTACCCTGGACTGGCGGGAGGTAACGGGCAGTACTTC. The chain couples TRBV6-5 to TRBJ2-7; TRBD2 aligns across 8 bases. Trimming took 2 bases from V and 9 from J; bases not matched to a gene: 15. The CDR3 is made up of 16 amino acids. Germline V gene lookup returns CDR1 MNHEY and CDR2 SVGAGI.

Of note for this clonotype: This sequence may be a read error, since a much larger clone differs from it by one base. This rearrangement joins TRBV12-3 or TRBV12-4 to TRBJ1-5; TRBD1 is a possible D gene (6 bases). V lost 3 bases, J lost 16 bases, and 19 bases lay in between. This CDR3 contains 13 residues. CDR3: CASSFVTGTAQHF. The CDR3 DNA follows: TGTGCCAGCAGTTTCGTTACAGGGACCGCGCAACATTTT.

About this clonotype itself: Given a much more abundant clone one base away, this may be a read error. The rearrangement uses TRBV6-9 and TRBJ2-5, with 10 positions matching TRBD2. Germline V lookup: CDR1 MNHGY, CDR2 SVAAGI. This CDR3 is built from 16 residues. With 3 bases clipped from V and 2 bases from J, the junction kept 6 bases outside the gene matches. CDR3 loop: CASSYGTSVGQETQYF. CDR3 nucleotide sequence: TGTGCCAGCAGTTACGGGACTAGCGTGGGACAAGAGACCCAGTACTTC.

This clonotype has at least ten counts. The chain has TRBV29-1 and TRBJ1-4; TRBD1 aligns across 7 bases. CDR1 and CDR2 (germline): SQVTM, ANQGSEA. The CDR3 covers 13 residues. V was clipped by 3 bases and J by 8 bases; unmatched bases: 6. CDR3 coding DNA: TGCAGCGTTGAGACAGGGCCGGGCGAAAAACTGTTTTTT. Encoded protein: CSVETGPGEKLFF.

This clonotype was seen many times. The V call is TRBV7-2, the J call TRBJ2-5; no firm D call. Trimming took 5 bases from V and 3 from J, leaving 4 bases between them. CDR1 SGHTA and CDR2 FQGNSA come from the germline V gene. The CDR3 is 11 amino acids. The CDR3 region is CASSPKETQYF. As DNA, the CDR3 is TGTGCCAGCAGCCCCAAAGAGACCCAGTACTTC.

V usage is TRBV2 and J usage is TRBJ1-4, with D possibly matching TRBD1 (5 bases). The CDR3 extends over 15 amino acids. The germline V gene encodes CDR1 SNHLY and CDR2 FYNNEI. V was cut by 4 bases and J by 8 bases, with 17 bases left in between. CDR3 loop: CASSGGGMTWEKLFF. CDR3 nucleotide sequence: TGTGCCAGCAGTGGGGGGGGGATGACGTGGGAAAAACTGTTTTTT.

This clonotype was seen repeatedly, ten times or more. This sequence joins TRBV20-1 and TRBJ1-5; D gene unclear. From germline, CDR1 is DFQATT and CDR2 SNEGSKA (reference sequence). The CDR3 extends over 14 amino acids. V was trimmed by 0 bases and J by 9 bases, leaving 15 bases between them. The CDR3 DNA follows: TGCAGTGCTAGAGATGGCAGCGCCCAGCTGCCCCAGCATTTT. It codes for CSARDGSAQLPQHF.

J is TRBJ2-7 and V is TRBV11-2; D tentatively reads TRBD1 or TRBD2 (5 bases each). Germline V gene sequence: CDR1 SGHAT, CDR2 FQNNGV. The germline V and J ends were trimmed by 5 bases and 4 bases, with 15 bases remaining between them. The CDR3 spans 14 residues. CDR3 residues: CASSRLSGGYEQYF. Here the CDR3 DNA reads TGTGCCAGCAGCCGGTTGAGTGGGGGATACGAGCAGTACTTC.

This clonotype was recorded at least ten times. V and J are TRBV12-3 or TRBV12-4 and TRBJ2-2; possibly TRBD1 for D (6 bases). V was pared by 5 bases and J by 0 bases, with 10 bases between. This CDR3 contains 15 residues. The CDR3 reads CASSDRISNTGELFF. The CDR3 bases are TGTGCCAGCAGTGACAGGATTTCGAACACCGGGGAGCTGTTTTTT.